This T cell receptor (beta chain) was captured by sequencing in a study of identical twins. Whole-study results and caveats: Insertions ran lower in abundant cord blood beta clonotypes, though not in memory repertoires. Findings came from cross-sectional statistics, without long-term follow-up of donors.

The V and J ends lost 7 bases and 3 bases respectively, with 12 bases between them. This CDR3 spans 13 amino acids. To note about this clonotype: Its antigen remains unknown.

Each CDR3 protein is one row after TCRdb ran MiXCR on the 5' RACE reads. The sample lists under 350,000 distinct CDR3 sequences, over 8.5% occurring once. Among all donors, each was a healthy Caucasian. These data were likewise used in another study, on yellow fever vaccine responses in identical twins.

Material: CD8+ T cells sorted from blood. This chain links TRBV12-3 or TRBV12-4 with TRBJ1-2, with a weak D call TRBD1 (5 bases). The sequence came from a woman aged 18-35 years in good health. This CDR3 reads CASNPGFDYGYTF. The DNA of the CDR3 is TGTGCCAGCAACCCAGGGTTTGACTATGGCTACACCTTC.